This entry concerns a single T cell receptor beta chain. Its antigen is still unknown. Positive CCR7 selection of CD45RO-negative cells yielded the naive CD8 cells, and terminally differentiated effector memory CD45RA+ cells were excluded. The data originate from a study of shared clonotypes between healthy human individuals. On the study more broadly: Three CD4 naive, three CD4 memory, two CD8 naive and one CD8 memory plate were used per donor.

The protocol was immunoSEQ multiplex PCR, while the TCRdb copy is restricted to in-frame clones and leaves out a portion. Of 650,000 to 800,000 clones listed, about 91% are singletons. Whole-study findings and limits: Represented genetic and exposure-history diversity was restricted by having few donors. Naive subsets generally had larger estimated richness than memory subsets.

The CDR3 loop spans 15 amino acids. The V gene's germline CDR1 is SGHTA and CDR2 FQGTGA. The V and J ends lost 5 bases and 6 bases, in that order; junction bases with no gene match: 5. The sequencing input was naive CD8+ T cells sorted from blood. The receptor's source is a man younger than 40 in good health. The J gene is TRBJ2-2, the V gene TRBV7-3, with 11 nucleotides matching TRBD2. The CDR3 DNA follows: TGTGCCAGCAGCGAAACTAGCGGGAGCGCCGGGGAGCTGTTTTTT. Translation: CASSETSGSAGELFF.